A single sample is the source of the 27 T cell receptor beta chains below, sequenced in a study of CD8+CD57+ T cells in acquired aplastic anemia. The TCR beta profiling, which covered VDJ combination and CDR3 sequence, was carried out using genomic DNA as the template. TCRdb re-derived calls from the reads in MiXCR, one entry per CDR3 protein. Among some 64,000 distinct CDR3 sequences listed, around 55% were seen once. Specimen: sorted CD4+, CD8+, or CD8+CD57+ T cells (not recorded which) from PBMCs. The receptors originated from a human donor in good health, serving as a control.

This clonotype was found a few times. The chain combines TRBV29-1 with TRBJ1-1; D is ambiguous. The CDR3 runs to 8 residues. V lost 7 bases and J 6 bases, leaving 3 bases between the germline ends. CDR1 SQVTM and CDR2 ANQGSEA come from the germline V gene. The DNA for the CDR3 is TGCAGCGCCCCTGAAGCTTTCTTT. This translates into CSAPEAFF.

Here the CDR3 reads CAIRSGGGSPLHF. CDR3 sequence (DNA): TGTGCCATCAGATCAGGGGGCGGATCACCCCTCCACTTT. The chain carries TRBV10-3 and TRBJ1-6, with TRBD1 identical over 8 bases. The length of the CDR3 is 13 residues. The V gene end was trimmed by 6 bases and the J gene end by 10 bases; junction bases not matched to a gene: 5. Germline-derived CDR1 and CDR2 are ENHRY and SYGVKD.

This clonotype was recorded many times. The rearrangement links TRBV5-6 to TRBJ1-5; the match to TRBD1 covers 8 bases. The V segment lost 1 base and the J segment 1 base; nucleotides outside the gene matches: 4. CDR1 is SGHDT, CDR2 YYEEEE, per germline. The CDR3 consists of 16 residues. CDR3 DNA: TGTGCCAGCAGCTTGAGGCAGGGGGCAAGCAATCAGCCCCAGCATTTT. Its translation: CASSLRQGASNQPQHF.

This clonotype was seen many times. The genes are TRBV18 and TRBJ2-5; TRBD1 matches 10 bases. The V segment lost 5 bases and the J segment 5 bases; nucleotides outside the gene matches: 8. Germline V CDR1 and CDR2: KGHSH, LQKENI. The CDR3 covers 15 residues. This CDR3 is CASSGGQGVGETQYF. In DNA, the CDR3 is TGTGCCAGCTCAGGCGGACAGGGGGTTGGTGAGACCCAGTACTTC. Full variable domain (remainder filled in from reference TRBV18 and TRBJ2-5): NAGVMQNPRHLVRRRGQEARLRCSPMKGHSHVYWYRQLPEEGLKFMVYLQKENIIDESGMPKERFSAEFPKEGPSILRIQQVVRGDSAAYFCASSGGQGVGETQYFGPGTRLLVL.

This clonotype was counted once. In DNA form, the CDR3 reads TGTGCCAGCAGCGACGGACAGGGAGTCGCCATTGAAGCTTTCTTT. Translation gives CASSDGQGVAIEAFF. The chain recombines TRBV7-8 with TRBJ1-1, with 8 positions matching TRBD1. The CDR3 contains 15 residues. Germline V gene data show CDR1 as SGHVS and CDR2 as FQNEAQ. After removal of 5 bases from V and 7 bases from J, the junction contained 12 bases not matched to a gene.

CDR3 loop: CSPEGLAGAHEQFF. In DNA form, the CDR3 reads TGCAGCCCGGAGGGACTAGCGGGAGCCCATGAGCAGTTCTTC. The chain is built from TRBV29-1 and TRBJ2-1; 14 nucleotides line up with TRBD2. The CDR3 loop spans 14 amino acids. The trim removed 8 bases at V and 8 bases at J, leaving 8 bases unmatched. Looked up from germline, CDR1 is SQVTM and CDR2 is ANQGSEA.

Ten or more counts support this clonotype. The chain recombines TRBV11-2 with TRBJ1-2; perhaps TRBD1 as D (5 bases). V shed 1 base and J shed 4 bases, with 10 bases lying between them. Germline CDR1 reads SGHAT; CDR2 reads FQNNGV. The CDR3 has 14 amino acids. This CDR3 is CASSLGWGFYGYTF. The CDR3 nucleotides read TGTGCCAGCAGCTTAGGGTGGGGCTTCTATGGCTACACCTTC.

The rearrangement joins TRBV25-1 to TRBJ2-1; 14 bases match TRBD2. Germline CDR1 and CDR2: MGHDK and SYGVNS. Trimming removed 4 bases from V and 1 base from J; junction bases left unmatched: 9. This CDR3 is 19 amino acids long. As DNA, the CDR3 is TGTGCCAGCAGTGCAACATTGGGGACTAGCGGGAGTTCCTACAATGAGCAGTTCTTC. This encodes CASSATLGTSGSSYNEQFF.

The genes are TRBV4-2 and TRBJ2-7; 11 bases are shared with TRBD2. Germline V lookup: CDR1 LGHNA, CDR2 YNFKEQ. The V gene end was trimmed by 4 bases and the J gene end by 7 bases; junction bases not matched to a gene: 18. This CDR3 has 18 amino acids. The CDR3 DNA reads TGTGCCAGCAGCCCGGGACAGTTAATTAGCGGGAGGGCCCGGGAGCAGTACTTC. It is translated as CASSPGQLISGRAREQYF.

The V gene is TRBV19, the J gene TRBJ2-1; the match to TRBD2 covers 13 bases. From germline, CDR1 is LNHDA and CDR2 SQIVND (reference sequence). V lost 6 bases, J lost 4 bases, and 9 bases stayed unmatched. The CDR3 runs to 17 residues. The CDR3 is CASRKGLAGIWYNEQFF. CDR3 DNA sequence: TGTGCCAGTAGGAAGGGACTAGCGGGAATTTGGTACAATGAGCAGTTCTTC.

This clonotype was seen ten or more times. This chain joins TRBV20-1 and TRBJ1-1; D is unresolved. V was shortened by 1 base and J by 7 bases, with 13 bases between the two germline ends. The V gene's germline CDR1 is DFQATT and CDR2 SNEGSKA (reference sequence). The CDR3 length is 13 residues. The CDR3 DNA reads TGCAGTGCTAGAGTGGGGAGTACGTTTGAAGCTTTCTTT. Its translation: CSARVGSTFEAFF.

This clonotype has just one count. This rearrangement joins TRBV24-1 to TRBJ1-2; D is undetermined. V was cut by 1 base and J by 5 bases, with 4 bases left in between. This CDR3 has 12 amino acids. The germline V gene encodes CDR1 KGHDR and CDR2 SFDVKD. The CDR3 spells CATSDFSYGYTF. The CDR3 region has the DNA TGTGCCACCAGTGATTTTTCTTATGGCTACACCTTC.

The chain has TRBV10-3 and TRBJ1-2; D is uncertain. The CDR3 totals 14 residues. V gave up 3 bases and J gave up 0 bases, with 8 bases separating them. Germline CDR1 is ENHRY and CDR2 is SYGVKD. The CDR3 nucleotides are TGTGCCATCAGTGACCTAACAGCTAACTATGGCTACACCTTC. Amino acids: CAISDLTANYGYTF.

This chain connects TRBV7-6 to TRBJ2-5; TRBD1 might be the D (5 bases). The CDR3 loop spans 14 amino acids. CDR1 SGHVS and CDR2 FNYEAQ come from the germline V gene. Trimming cost V 4 bases and J 1 base, with 10 bases left between them. For the CDR3, the DNA is TGTGCCAGCAGCTCGACAGCTACCCAAGAGACCCAGTACTTC. This encodes CASSSTATQETQYF.

V is TRBV2 and J is TRBJ1-2; D unresolved. Germline V gene sequence: CDR1 SNHLY, CDR2 FYNNEI. Trimming shortened V by 4 bases and J by 7 bases, and 13 bases separated the two germline ends. This CDR3 has 13 amino acids. The CDR3 DNA is TGTGCCAGCAGTGTCACCGGGTTGGGTGGCTACACCTTC. Its translation: CASSVTGLGGYTF.

This clonotype was detected ten times or more. The chain employs TRBV11-2 and TRBJ2-7; tentative D call: TRBD2 (5 bases). Trimming stripped 0 bases from V and 0 bases from J, with 12 bases between. This CDR3 has 16 amino acids. The germline gives CDR1 SGHAT, CDR2 FQNNGV. Here the CDR3 reads CASSLDRGPSSYEQYF. CDR3 DNA: TGTGCCAGCAGCTTAGATCGGGGTCCGAGCTCCTACGAGCAGTACTTC.

The J gene is TRBJ1-2, the V gene TRBV7-9; 8 positions agree with TRBD1. The V and J ends lost 2 bases and 7 bases, in that order; junction bases with no gene match: 6. This CDR3 comprises 14 residues. CDR1 is SEHNR, CDR2 FQNEAQ, per germline (reference sequence). The CDR3 spells CASSLLQGGFGYTF. Here the CDR3 DNA reads TGTGCCAGCAGCTTACTACAGGGGGGGTTTGGCTACACCTTC.

This clonotype was counted at least ten times. The rearrangement uses TRBV20-1 and TRBJ1-2; D remains unclear. V gave up 6 bases and J gave up 3 bases, with 14 bases separating them. The CDR3 sequence is 13 residues long. Germline V lookup: CDR1 DFQATT, CDR2 SNEGSKA (reference sequence). Written as DNA, the CDR3 is TGCAGTGCCCCTCCGGCAGGTCACTATGGCTACACCTTC. Protein sequence: CSAPPAGHYGYTF.

The V gene is TRBV25-1, the J gene TRBJ1-2; maybe TRBD1 (5 bases). Trimming left V 6 bases short and J 1 base short, with 15 bases between. CDR1 MGHDK and CDR2 SYGVNS come from the germline V gene. CDR3 length: 15 residues. The CDR3 sequence is CASSPGTSLNYGYTF. DNA of the CDR3: TGTGCCAGCAGCCCAGGGACCTCTCTTAACTATGGCTACACCTTC.

The chain joins TRBV15 to TRBJ2-5; perhaps TRBD2 as D (6 bases). V lost 8 bases to trimming and J lost 2 bases, with 18 bases between them. Germline CDR1 is LNHNV and CDR2 is YYDKDF (reference sequence). There are 15 residues in the CDR3. CDR3 sequence reads: CATRSGPGGQETQYF. CDR3 coding DNA: TGTGCCACCCGATCGGGGCCCGGAGGGCAAGAGACCCAGTACTTC.

The rearrangement uses TRBV2 and TRBJ2-1, with no clear D. The CDR3 is made up of 13 amino acids. In germline, CDR1 is SNHLY, CDR2 FYNNEI. The ends were cut back, 1 base at V and 8 bases at J, with 9 bases in the middle. The CDR3 loop reads CASSEGEGHEQFF. As DNA, the CDR3 is TGTGCCAGCAGTGAAGGGGAAGGTCATGAGCAGTTCTTC.

J is TRBJ1-6 and V is TRBV24-1, with a tentative D call TRBD1 (5 bases). V lost 3 bases, J lost 10 bases, and 9 bases lay in between. This CDR3 contains 13 residues. The germline V gene encodes CDR1 KGHDR and CDR2 SFDVKD. The CDR3 nucleotides are TGTGCCACCAGTGATACAGGTAGCTCACCCCTCCACTTT. Its protein is CATSDTGSSPLHF.

As for this clonotype: Germline is not matched at one junction end, which may reflect a read error. This sequence joins TRBV19 and TRBJ1-6; D unclear. The CDR3 is 15 amino acids. Germline V gene sequence: CDR1 LNHDA, CDR2 SQIVND (reference sequence). CDR3 protein: CASSQDSRYNSPPHF. The CDR3 bases are TGTGCCAGCAGTCAAGACTCACGGTATAATTCACCCCCCCACTTT.

In this sample, this clonotype is medium-sized. The chain combines TRBV7-9 with TRBJ2-3; no definite D call. This CDR3 contains 12 residues. Trimming shortened V by 7 bases and J by 2 bases, and 7 bases separated the two germline ends. Germline loops: CDR1 SEHNR, CDR2 FQNEAQ (reference sequence). CDR3: CASTPPTDTQYF. CDR3 in DNA: TGTGCCAGCACCCCCCCCACAGATACGCAGTATTTT. Full variable domain (outside the CDR3, taken from reference TRBV7-9 and TRBJ2-3): DTGVSQNPRHKITKRGQNVTFRCDPISEHNRLYWYRQTLGQGPEFLTYFQNEAQLEKSRLLSDRFSAERPKGSFSTLEIQRTEQGDSAMYLCASTPPTDTQYFGPGTRLTVL.

The chain carries TRBV15 and TRBJ2-7, with D hard to call. This CDR3 comprises 14 residues. Germline V lookup: CDR1 LNHNV, CDR2 YYDKDF (reference sequence). V lost 0 bases and J 1 base, leaving 7 bases between the germline ends. The CDR3 sequence is CATSRDRRSYEQYF. The CDR3 DNA reads as TGTGCCACCAGCAGAGATCGGAGATCCTACGAGCAGTACTTC.

As to this clonotype: It is likely a read error, because the conserved phenylalanine at the end of the CDR3 is missing. The chain employs TRBV15 and TRBJ1-6; D is undetermined. CDR3 length: 15 residues. CDR1 and CDR2 from the germline V gene are LNHNV and YYDKDF (reference sequence). The V gene lost 0 bases and the J gene lost 7 bases, with 10 bases spanning the gap. The CDR3 protein is CATSRDMKENSPLHL. The CDR3 coding sequence is TGTGCCACCAGCAGAGATATGAAAGAAAATTCACCCCTCCACCTT.

This chain joins TRBV6-1 and TRBJ2-1, with TRBD2 identical over 11 bases. The CDR3 spans 15 residues. Germline V gene lookup returns CDR1 MNHNS and CDR2 SASEGT. V shed 6 bases and J 2 bases; nucleotides not matched to a gene: 3. This CDR3 reads CASRELAGAYNEQFF. For the CDR3, the DNA is TGTGCCAGCAGAGAACTAGCGGGGGCCTACAATGAGCAGTTCTTC.